This T cell receptor (beta chain) was obtained from a study of PD-1 blockade in classical Hodgkin lymphoma. Time point noted: newly diagnosed, previously untreated cHL patient sample. The CD4+ T cells used were purified from thawed PBMCs through magnetic negative selection. In germline, CDR1 is SGHRS, CDR2 YFSETQ. The CDR3 is 14 amino acids. The germline V and J ends were trimmed by 0 bases and 1 base, with 8 bases remaining between them. Data came from immunoSEQ multiplex PCR; TCRdb stores just in-frame clones and leaves some out. Among about 20,000 clones listed, about 83% were seen once. The sample consisted of CD4+ T cells from blood. This sequence joins TRBV5-1 and TRBJ2-7, with D possibly matching TRBD2 (6 bases). The TCR sequence derives from a human donor with classical Hodgkin lymphoma. The CDR3 loop reads CASSLAGGSYEQYF. For the CDR3, the DNA is TGCGCCAGCAGCTTGGCTGGAGGGTCCTACGAGCAGTACTTC.